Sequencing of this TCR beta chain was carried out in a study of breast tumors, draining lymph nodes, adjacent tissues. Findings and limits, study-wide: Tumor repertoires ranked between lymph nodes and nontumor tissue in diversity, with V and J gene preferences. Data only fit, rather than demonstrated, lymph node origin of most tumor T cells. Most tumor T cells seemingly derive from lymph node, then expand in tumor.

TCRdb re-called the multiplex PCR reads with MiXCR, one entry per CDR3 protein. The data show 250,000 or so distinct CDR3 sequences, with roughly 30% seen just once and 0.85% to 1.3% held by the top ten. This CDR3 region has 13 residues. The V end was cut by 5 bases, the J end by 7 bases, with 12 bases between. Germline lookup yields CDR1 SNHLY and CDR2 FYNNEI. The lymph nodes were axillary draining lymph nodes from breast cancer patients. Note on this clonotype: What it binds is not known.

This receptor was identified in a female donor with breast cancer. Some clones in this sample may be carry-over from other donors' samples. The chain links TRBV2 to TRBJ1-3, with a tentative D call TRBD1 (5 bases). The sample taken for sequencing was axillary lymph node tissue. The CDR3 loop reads CASSWEGTNTIYF. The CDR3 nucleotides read TGTGCCAGCAGTTGGGAAGGGACGAACACCATATATTTT.